The present entry profiles one TCR beta chain with its context. It has no known antigen specificity. Within one base of it there is no much larger clone, and no base qualities were kept. These data belong to a study of blood T cell repertoires in COVID-19 (TCRdb year 2020). For the study in its entirety: Collaborator samples came from the United States, Italy and Spain and covered acute and convalescent phases of COVID-19. The prospective study material was composed of cDNA or gDNA derived from T cells, B-cell-depleted T cells, or PBMCs. The dataset comprised deeply sampled blood TCRbeta repertoires from subjects exposed to, actively infected with, or recovered from COVID-19. The repertoires were released in a freely available public database meant as a resource for research on the immune response to SARS-CoV-2. The samples were drawn from the first 160 participants of the ongoing ImmuneRACE study and from roughly 1,300 subjects provided by 6 global collaborators. The sample metadata nearly always contained a de-identified subject ID, COVID-19 status, age in years and sex. Where HLA class I and class II types were available, the types were taken from metadata supplied by the sample provider, not from assay-based typing. General study outcomes and caveats: How much clinical and demographic metadata was included differed by source and by participant, and the metadata was provided uncurated.

TCRbeta CDR3 regions were amplified from genomic DNA by means of the immunoSEQ Assay, a bias-controlled multiplex PCR. The paper's data handling went like this. Nucleated cell counts per sample were estimated from amplification of reference gene primers within the assay. Sequence reads were collapsed and filtered to measure the absolute abundance of every unique TCRbeta CDR3 rearrangement. For each sample, productive Simpson clonality was calculated by taking the square root of Simpson's diversity index across productive rearrangements. TCRdb re-hosts the immuneACCESS table, in-frame sequences only. Its copies lack some clones; in the studies checked, an unresolved V gene accounts for under half of them, and the cause for the rest is not known. D and trimming were read from the DNA, whereas the V and J calls and clone size are those reported in that table. Recorded for this sample are around 190,000 clones; about 85% of them occurred a single time. Around 5.4% of the sample is taken by the ten largest.

V loses 0 bases, J loses 3 bases, and the germline ends lie 11 bases apart. The germline V gene gives CDR1 as SGHRS and CDR2 as YFSETQ. The CDR3 holds 15 amino acids from the cysteine to the phenylalanine. Just the 45-base CDR3 DNA is kept, in frame starting at base 1. At one collaborating source in Seattle, patients were enrolled during active infection and were followed longitudinally through the course of disease. Collaborating institutions collected whole blood in K2EDTA tubes following their own protocols. For TCRbeta analysis, collaborators shipped samples as frozen whole blood, isolated PBMCs, or DNA extracted from either of those sample types.

The sequence was collected from a woman aged 40 to 55 with COVID-19, enrolled during active disease. Sequences were obtained from peripheral blood. Recombination linked TRBV5-1 to TRBJ2-3; the D gene is perhaps TRBD1, from 6 matching bases. The encoded CDR3 is CASSLAGTLTDTQYF. The bases read TGCGCCAGCAGCTTGGCGGGGACACTTACAGATACGCAGTATTTT.